Described below is a single T cell receptor (beta chain) sequence and its context. The CDR3 has 14 amino acids. The germline CDR1 and CDR2 sequences are MDHEN and SYDVKM. Trimming left V 5 bases short and J 7 bases short, with 17 bases between. Produced via immunoSEQ multiplex PCR; TCRdb's table is partial and in-frame only. This sample yields 55,000 to 75,000 clones, of which approximately 70% are seen a single time; over 2.5% belongs to the top ten. This record belongs to a study of T cell clones after liver transplantation. This clonotype originated in a human patient who received a liver transplant. Some T cells may be the graft donor's. Sequenced here: CD4+ T cells from blood, sampled at the approximately 15-month timepoint. The J gene is TRBJ1-1, the V gene TRBV28; tentatively, D is TRBD1 (5 bases). Here the CDR3 reads CASSLDSRRFEAFF. The CDR3, as DNA: TGTGCCAGCAGTCTCGACAGCCGGCGATTTGAAGCTTTCTTT. The complete variable domain, with remaining parts taken from reference TRBV28 and TRBJ1-1, reads DVKVTQSSRYLVKRTGEKVFLECVQDMDHENMFWYRQDPGLGLRLIYFSYDVKMKEKGDIPEGYSVSREKKERFSLILESASTNQTSMYLCASSLDSRRFEAFFGQGTRLTVV.